This T cell receptor (beta chain) was captured in a study of CD8+ T cells in alopecia areata. Looking at the study overall: Each day, treated patients took oral tofacitinib twice, at 5 to 10 mg per dose. For treated patients, severity scores reflected the percentage of scalp area affected.

This clone turned up a few times. Treatment: oral pan-JAK inhibitor, 5-10 mg twice daily. Germline CDR1 is SGHRS and CDR2 is YFSETQ. The J segment lost 2 bases and the V segment lost 6 bases, leaving 9 bases of the junction unmatched. CDR3 length equals 16 residues. After isolation, RNA underwent reverse transcription to generate cDNA as the sequencing template. The method was immunoSEQ multiplex PCR; TCRdb's version includes in-frame clones alone and lacks a portion of them. The sample contains more than 200,000 clones, approximately 40% of which appear only once. The rearrangement joins TRBV5-1 to TRBJ2-7, with 12 bases fitting TRBD2. This specimen consisted of CD4+ T cells sorted from blood, obtained at approximately week 36, from a patient treated with tofacitinib. The clonotype was recovered from a human donor with alopecia areata. CDR3 nucleotide sequence: TGCGCCAGCAAGGGATTGAGGACTAGCGGGACCTACGAGCAGTACTTC. It encodes CASKGLRTSGTYEQYF.